One sample yielded the 7 T cell receptor beta chains listed below, sequenced in a study of shared clonotypes between healthy human individuals. TCRdb's table, derived via immunoSEQ multiplex PCR, lists solely in-frame clones and lacks some. The repertoire holds about 1,500,000 clones, approximately 97% seen once, with 1.2% in the top ten. The sample comprised naive CD4+ T cells sorted from blood. Subset given: CD45RA+ positively selected. The receptors originated from a young man in good health.

A word on this clone: Other DNA sequences in the same sample also yield this CDR3. V gene TRBV5-1 combines with J gene TRBJ2-7; 9 nucleotides line up with TRBD1. The CDR3 covers 14 residues. Trimming took 4 bases from V and 4 from J; bases not matched to a gene: 6. CDR1 and CDR2 (germline): SGHRS, YFSETQ. The CDR3 sequence: CASSAGQGLYEQYF. CDR3 nucleotides: TGCGCCAGCAGCGCAGGACAGGGGCTATACGAGCAGTACTTC.

The V call is TRBV6-5, the J call TRBJ1-3, with 7 bases aligning to TRBD1. Germline V gene data show CDR1 as MNHEY and CDR2 as SVGAGI. With 3 bases clipped from V and 4 bases from J, the junction kept 6 bases outside the gene matches. There are 15 residues in the CDR3. The CDR3 region has the DNA TGTGCCAGCAGTTATGGGAGACAGGGCGGAAACACCATATATTTT. Residues: CASSYGRQGGNTIYF.

The chain couples TRBV7-2 to TRBJ1-3; D remains ambiguous. CDR1 SGHTA and CDR2 FQGNSA come from the germline V gene. Trimming took off 3 bases at V and 4 bases at J, with 1 base between the two ends. The CDR3 runs to 11 residues. CDR3 region: CASSFGNTIYF. CDR3 bases: TGTGCCAGCAGCTTCGGAAACACCATATATTTT. Complete variable domain (other parts from reference TRBV7-2 and TRBJ1-3): GAGVSQSPSNKVTEKGKDVELRCDPISGHTALYWYRQSLGQGLEFLIYFQGNSAPDKSGLPSDRFSAERTGGSVSTLTIQRTQQEDSAVYLCASSFGNTIYFGEGSWLTVV.

The chain couples TRBV6-5 to TRBJ2-7, with D hard to call. The CDR3 sequence is 16 residues long. Germline CDR1 and CDR2: MNHEY and SVGAGI. V shed 0 bases and J shed 2 bases, with 14 bases lying between them. CDR3 bases: TGTGCCAGCAGTTACTCATACAGCCGCGTAGCCTACGAGCAGTACTTC. Its protein product is CASSYSYSRVAYEQYF.

As for this clone: Other nucleotide sequences from this sample produce the same CDR3. CDR3 nucleotide sequence: TGCGCCAGCAGCTTGGGACTAGCGGGCTCCTACGAGCAGTACTTC. This gives the protein CASSLGLAGSYEQYF. The rearrangement uses TRBV5-1 and TRBJ2-7; 10 nucleotides line up with TRBD2. The CDR3 contains 15 residues. Germline values: CDR1 SGHRS, CDR2 YFSETQ. V shed 0 bases, J shed 0 bases, and the junction held 0 bases outside the gene matches. The entire variable domain, with the rest obtained from reference TRBV5-1 and TRBJ2-7, is as follows: KAGVTQTPRYLIKTRGQQVTLSCSPISGHRSVSWYQQTPGQGLQFLFEYFSETQRNKGNFPGRFSGRQFSNSRSEMNVSTLELGDSALYLCASSLGLAGSYEQYFGPGTRLTVT.

The chain is built from TRBV6-6 and TRBJ2-7; D unresolved. The CDR3 length is 15 residues. Germline CDR1 is MNHNY and CDR2 is SVGAGI (reference sequence). Trimming stripped 7 bases from V and 6 bases from J, with 22 bases between. CDR3 sequence (DNA): TGTGCCAGCAAAGGTGTAGCAGGTGGGTTCTTCGAGCAGTACTTC. Translated: CASKGVAGGFFEQYF.

The rearrangement links TRBV11-3 to TRBJ2-1; D gene uncertain. Germline CDR1 and CDR2: SGHNT and YENEEA. CDR3 length: 14 residues. Trimming left V 4 bases short and J 6 bases short, with 13 bases between. The CDR3 coding sequence is TGTGCCAGCAGCTCCCATTCCGGGCGCAATGAGCAGTTCTTC. It codes for CASSSHSGRNEQFF.